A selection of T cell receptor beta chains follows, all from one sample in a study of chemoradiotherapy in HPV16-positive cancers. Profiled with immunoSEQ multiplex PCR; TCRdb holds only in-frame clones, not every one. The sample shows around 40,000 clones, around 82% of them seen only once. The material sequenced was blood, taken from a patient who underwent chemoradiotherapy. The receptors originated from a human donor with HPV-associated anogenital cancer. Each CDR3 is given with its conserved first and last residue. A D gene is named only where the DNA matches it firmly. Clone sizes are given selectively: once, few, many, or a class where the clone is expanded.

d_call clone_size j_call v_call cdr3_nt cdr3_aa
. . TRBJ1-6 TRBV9 TGTGCCAGCAGCGGGACGGTGAGCTCCTATAATTCACCCCTCCACTTT CASSGTVSSYNSPLHF
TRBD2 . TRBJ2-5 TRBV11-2 TGTGCCAGCAGTTTTAGCGGGTACGGGGAGACCCAGTACTTC CASSFSGYGETQYF
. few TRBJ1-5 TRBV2 TGTGCCAGCAGTGAAACAGGTGGTCCGCATCAGCCCCAGCATTTT CASSETGGPHQPQHF
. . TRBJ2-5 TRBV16 TGTGCCAGCAGCCAATCGGGCCCCTTAGGAGAGACCCAGTACTTC CASSQSGPLGETQYF
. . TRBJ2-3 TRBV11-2 TGTGCCACCTCGGTGAATCGGGATACGCAGTATTTT CATSVNRDTQYF
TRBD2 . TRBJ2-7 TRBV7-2 TGTGCCAGCAGCCGAGGACTAGCGGGGGGGCCCGAGCAGTACTTC CASSRGLAGGPEQYF
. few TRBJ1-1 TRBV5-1 TGCGCCAGCAGCGAAGGGACAAACACTGAAGCTTTCTTT CASSEGTNTEAFF
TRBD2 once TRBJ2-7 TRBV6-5 TGTGCCAGCAGTTACTCGACGGGGGGCTCCTACGAGCAGTACTTC CASSYSTGGSYEQYF
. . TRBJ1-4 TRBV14 TGTGCCAGCAGCCAAGATAGTGCGCCAACTAATGAAAAACTGTTTTTT CASSQDSAPTNEKLFF
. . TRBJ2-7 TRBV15 TGTGCCACCAGCCTCCAGGGGGAGGCCTACGAGCAGTACTTC CATSLQGEAYEQYF
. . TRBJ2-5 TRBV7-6 TGTGCCAGCAGCCCTCACCAAGAGACCCAGTACTTC CASSPHQETQYF
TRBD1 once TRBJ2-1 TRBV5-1 TGCGCCAGCAGCCCCACAGGGGTTCCCTACAATGAGCAGTTCTTC CASSPTGVPYNEQFF
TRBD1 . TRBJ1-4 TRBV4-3 TGCGCCAGCAGCCTTACCGGACAGGCGGGAGACGAAAAACTGTTTTTT CASSLTGQAGDEKLFF
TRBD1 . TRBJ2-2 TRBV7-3 TGTGCCAGCAGCTCCCTCCGGGACAGGGGTAACGGGGAGCTGTTTTTT CASSSLRDRGNGELFF
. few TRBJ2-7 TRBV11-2 TGTGCCAGCAGCTTAGCTAACGAGCAGTACTTC CASSLANEQYF
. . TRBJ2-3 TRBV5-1 TGCGCCAGCAGCCAAAGACAGAGACCCAGCACAGATACGCAGTATTTT CASSQRQRPSTDTQYF
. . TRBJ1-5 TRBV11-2 TGTGCCAGCAGCTCGAGTAGCCAGCCCCAGCATTTT CASSSSSQPQHF